A single sample is the source of the 5 T cell receptor beta chains below, sequenced in a study of human T cells and chemical hapten exposure. TCRdb re-derived calls from the RACE reads in MiXCR, one entry per CDR3 protein. The sample consists of nearly 95,000 distinct CDR3 sequences, 11% of them appearing once. Time point given: patch test 2, 6 weeks after DPC sensitization. Treatment defined: therapeutic diphenylcyclopropenone sensitization with weekly scalp DPC. Material: whole blood, obtained in connection with sensitization to the hapten diphenylcyclopropenone (DPC). These receptors were obtained from a man in his forties or fifties with alopecia areata. Some clones in this sample may be carry-over from other donors' samples.

The chain is built from TRBV4-1 and TRBJ2-3; weak D call: TRBD2 (5 bases). CDR1 MGHRA and CDR2 YSYEKL come from the germline V gene. Between the trimmed V and J ends, which lost 1 base and 4 bases, there was a span of 6 bases. The CDR3 runs to 13 residues. The CDR3 protein is CASSQALADTQYF. DNA for the CDR3: TGCGCCAGCAGCCAAGCACTAGCAGATACGCAGTATTTT.

This clonotype was counted a few times. The J gene is TRBJ1-6, the V gene TRBV6-5; TRBD1 aligns across 9 bases. The junction had 7 bases not matched to a gene; V was cut back by 4 bases and J by 9 bases. Germline V gives CDR1 MNHEY, CDR2 SVGAGI. There are 15 residues in the CDR3. The CDR3 nucleotides read TGTGCCAGCAGTTCCGAGGGACAGGGTCTTTCACCCCTCCACTTT. Translated, it gives CASSSEGQGLSPLHF.

This clonotype has a count of ten or more. The rearrangement joins TRBV7-6 to TRBJ2-1; 10 bases agree with TRBD2. Germline values: CDR1 SGHVS, CDR2 FNYEAQ. There are 15 residues in the CDR3. V was pared by 5 bases and J by 3 bases, with 4 bases of the junction left unmatched. The CDR3 nucleotides are TGTGCCAGCAGCCTAGGGACTAGCGTCTACAATGAGCAGTTCTTC. Its protein product is CASSLGTSVYNEQFF.

The V and J genes are TRBV19 and TRBJ2-7, with TRBD1 matching 8 bases. Per the germline V gene, CDR1 is LNHDA and CDR2 is SQIVND (reference sequence). V lost 5 bases and J lost 4; bases outside the gene matches: 10. The CDR3 runs to 15 residues. The CDR3 DNA reads TGTGCCAGTAGTTTTCGGACAGGGTTACATTACGAGCAGTACTTC. Translated, it gives CASSFRTGLHYEQYF.

This clonotype appeared a few times. This chain uses TRBV9 with TRBJ2-7, with 8 bases identical to TRBD2. CDR1 SGDLS and CDR2 YYNGEE come from the germline V gene. The V and J ends lost 0 bases and 6 bases, in that order; junction bases with no gene match: 11. The CDR3 covers 16 residues. The CDR3 is CASSVDPAGVLPEQYF. The CDR3 DNA reads as TGTGCCAGCAGCGTAGATCCAGCGGGAGTTCTACCCGAGCAGTACTTC. Filled out from reference TRBV9 and TRBJ2-7, the complete variable domain reads DSGVTQTPKHLITATGQRVTLRCSPRSGDLSVYWYQQSLDQGLQFLIQYYNGEERAKGNILERFSAQQFPDLHSELNLSSLELGDSALYFCASSVDPAGVLPEQYFGPGTRLTVT.